This T cell receptor beta chain was sequenced during a study of blood T cell repertoires in COVID-19. Study-wide context: The origin of the acute and convalescent COVID-19 samples was the United States, Italy and Spain. Sample material is recorded as cDNA or gDNA derived from T cells, B-cell-depleted T cells, or PBMCs.

This CDR3 spans 15 amino acids. The junction had 4 bases not matched to a gene; V was cut back by 3 bases and J by 5 bases. Germline V gene data show CDR1 as SGDLS and CDR2 as YYNGEE. Using immunoSEQ multiplex PCR, the repertoire was profiled, and TCRdb retains in-frame clones only, with some absent. The data contain fewer than 400,000 clones, around 90% of them singletons. Specimen: PBMCs or T cells enriched from blood (not recorded which). The TCR originated in a man aged 55 to 70 who had recovered from COVID-19. The chain couples TRBV9 to TRBJ2-3; 12 positions agree with TRBD1. The CDR3 DNA reads TGTGCCAGCAGCGACCGGGACAGGGGGCAAGATACGCAGTATTTT. Protein sequence: CASSDRDRGQDTQYF.